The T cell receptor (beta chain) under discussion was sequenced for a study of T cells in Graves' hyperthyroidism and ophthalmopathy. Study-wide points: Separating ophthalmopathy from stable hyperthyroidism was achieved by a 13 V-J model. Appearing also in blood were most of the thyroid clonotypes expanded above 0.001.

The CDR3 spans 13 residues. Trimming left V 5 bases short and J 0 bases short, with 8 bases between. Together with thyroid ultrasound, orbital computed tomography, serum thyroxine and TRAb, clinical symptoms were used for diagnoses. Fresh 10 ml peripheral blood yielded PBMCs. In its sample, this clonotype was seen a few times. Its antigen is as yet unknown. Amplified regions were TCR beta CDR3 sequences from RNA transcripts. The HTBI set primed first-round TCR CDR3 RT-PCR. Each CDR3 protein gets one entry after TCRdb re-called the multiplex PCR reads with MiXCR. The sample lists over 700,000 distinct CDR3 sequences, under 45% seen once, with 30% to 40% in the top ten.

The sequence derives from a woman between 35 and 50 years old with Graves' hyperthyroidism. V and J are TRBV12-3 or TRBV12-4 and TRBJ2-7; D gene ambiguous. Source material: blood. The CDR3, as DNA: TGTGCCAGCAGTACGAGTCTCTCCTACGAGCAGTACTTC. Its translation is CASSTSLSYEQYF.